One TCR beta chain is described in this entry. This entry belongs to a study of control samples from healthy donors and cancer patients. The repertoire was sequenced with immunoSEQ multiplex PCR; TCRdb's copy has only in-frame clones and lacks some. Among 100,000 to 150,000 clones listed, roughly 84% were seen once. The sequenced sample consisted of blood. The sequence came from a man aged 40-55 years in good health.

The CDR3 reads CASSEVDRENTEAFF. The CDR3 nucleotides are TGTGCCAGCAGTGAAGTGGATAGGGAGAACACTGAAGCTTTCTTT. The chain uses TRBV6-1 and TRBJ1-1; D is unclear. The germline gives CDR1 MNHNS, CDR2 SASEGT. This CDR3 spans 15 amino acids. The V gene lost 1 base and the J gene lost 1 base, with 10 bases spanning the gap.